These 3 T cell receptor beta chains were sequenced from one sample in a study of tumor-infiltrating lymphocytes in primary liver carcinoma. Germline DNA was also extracted, and blood RNA was taken from unsorted whole blood. TCR beta cDNA was reverse-transcribed from approximately 0.45 ug of total RNA. The reaction used a constant-region primer and ProtoScript II reverse transcriptase. A slightly modified ARM-PCR protocol with three nested multiplex PCR rounds produced these TCR beta libraries. Each of the first two PCR rounds ran approximately 11 cycles with TRBV1-TRBV30 forward and C-beta reverse primers. TCRdb re-analysed the multiplex PCR reads in MiXCR, keeping a single row per CDR3 protein. The sample records under 200,000 distinct CDR3 sequences, almost 65% being singletons. Sequences were obtained from peripheral blood. The receptors were gathered from an older woman with primary liver carcinoma and hepatitis B virus infection.

About this clonotype: An end of the junction differs from the germline gene, which may be a read error. V usage is TRBV6-2 or TRBV6-3 and J usage is TRBJ2-7, with D hard to call. This CDR3 region has 15 residues. In germline, CDR1 is MNHEY, CDR2 SVGEGT. The CDR3, as DNA: TGTGCCAGCAGTTACCCCCTGGCGAGTCACTACAAGCAGTACTTC. Translating gives CASSYPLASHYKQYF.

Turning to this clonotype: The junction differs from germline at one of its ends, possibly a read error. The V call is TRBV29-1, the J call TRBJ1-1; tentative D call: TRBD1 (5 bases). This CDR3 spans 15 amino acids. Germline CDR1 reads SQVTM; CDR2 reads ANQGSEA. The CDR3 loop reads CSVGPRQSLNSEAFF. The CDR3 coding sequence is TGCAGCGTTGGCCCGCGACAGAGCCTGAACTCTGAAGCTTTCTTT.

The V and J genes are TRBV28 and TRBJ2-5; maybe TRBD1 (6 bases). The V end was cut by 5 bases, the J end by 7 bases, with 14 bases between. Germline loops: CDR1 MDHEN, CDR2 SYDVKM. The CDR3 is 13 residues long. The chain's CDR3 is CASSLGAPGTQYF. For the CDR3, the DNA is TGTGCCAGCAGTCTGGGGGCCCCTGGGACCCAGTACTTC. Supplemented by reference TRBV28 and TRBJ2-5, the full variable domain reads DVKVTQSSRYLVKRTGEKVFLECVQDMDHENMFWYRQDPGLGLRLIYFSYDVKMKEKGDIPEGYSVSREKKERFSLILESASTNQTSMYLCASSLGAPGTQYFGPGTRLLVL.